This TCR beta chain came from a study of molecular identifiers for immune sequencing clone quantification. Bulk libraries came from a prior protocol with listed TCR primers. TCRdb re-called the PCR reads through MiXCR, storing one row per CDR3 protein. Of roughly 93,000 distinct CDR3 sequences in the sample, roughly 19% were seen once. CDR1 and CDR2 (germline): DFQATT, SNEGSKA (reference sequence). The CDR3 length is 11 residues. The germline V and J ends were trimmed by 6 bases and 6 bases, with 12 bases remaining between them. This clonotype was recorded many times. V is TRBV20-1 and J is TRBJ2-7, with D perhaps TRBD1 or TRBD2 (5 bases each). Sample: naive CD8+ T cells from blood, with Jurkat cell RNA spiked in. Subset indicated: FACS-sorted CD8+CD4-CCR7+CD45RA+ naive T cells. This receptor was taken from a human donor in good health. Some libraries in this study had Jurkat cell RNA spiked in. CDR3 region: CSALMGVEQYF. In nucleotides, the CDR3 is TGCAGTGCGTTGATGGGGGTCGAGCAGTACTTC.